This T cell receptor beta chain was obtained from a study of blood T cell repertoires in COVID-19 (dated by TCRdb to about 2020). With respect to the entire study: Samples from collaborators originated in the United States, Italy and Spain and spanned both the acute and convalescent phases of COVID-19. The prospective study material was composed of cDNA or gDNA derived from T cells, B-cell-depleted T cells, or PBMCs. The dataset comprised deeply sampled blood TCRbeta repertoires from subjects exposed to, actively infected with, or recovered from COVID-19. A freely available public database, intended as a resource for researchers studying the immune response to SARS-CoV-2, is where the repertoires were released. Samples were obtained from the ongoing ImmuneRACE study (first 160 participants) and from 1,254 subjects provided by 6 global collaborators. Nearly every sample came with metadata listing a de-identified subject ID, COVID-19 status, age in years and sex. Where available, HLA class I and class II types were taken from metadata supplied by the sample provider and were not determined by assay-based typing.

The paper's findings and limits, for the study overall: How much clinical and demographic metadata was included differed by source and by participant, and the metadata was provided uncurated.

With regard to this clone: Its antigen specificity is not known. No clone much larger than this one lies a single base away; base qualities are absent.

Enrolling through a virtual design, the prospective study's participants ranged in age from about 18 to 100 years and lived across more than 20 United States geographic areas. Cohort assignment in the prospective study relied on participant-reported clinical history from a screening survey and a study questionnaire. ImmuneRACE Cohort 3 recovered participants were defined by two consecutive negative NP/OP PCR tests, healthcare professional clearance, or symptom resolution. Mobile phlebotomists in the prospective study collected whole blood, serum and a nasopharyngeal or oropharyngeal swab from every participant. Participants in the prospective study had the option to provide additional blood draws and questionnaires over a 2-month period. Before DNA extraction, prospective study blood samples were shipped either frozen or at room temperature. TCRbeta CDR3 regions were amplified from genomic DNA using the immunoSEQ Assay, a bias-controlled multiplex PCR. Processing in the source paper ran as follows. Within the assay, amplification of reference gene primers was used to estimate how many nucleated cells each sample contained. To quantify the absolute abundance of each unique TCRbeta CDR3 rearrangement, sequence reads were collapsed and filtered. Productive Simpson clonality was computed per sample as the square root of Simpson's diversity index over productive rearrangements. The table comes from immuneACCESS by way of TCRdb, which keeps in-frame sequences with V and J called. Part of the clones is missing from these tables; in studies checked, under half for an unresolved V gene and the rest for unknown reasons. V, J and clone size are those of that table, while D and trimming were read from the DNA. For this sample there are around 250,000 clones; 70% to 90% appear just once. Approximately 1.9% of the sample goes to the ten largest clones.

V is cut back by 6 bases and J by 3 bases, with 2 bases in the junction unmatched. The CDR3 holds 14 amino acids from the cysteine to the phenylalanine. This entry keeps only the CDR3 DNA: 42 bases, framed from base 1. CDR1 and CDR2 are read off the germline V gene (reference sequence) as MNHEY and SMNVEV. The sequence was obtained from a woman between 45 and 65 years old who had recovered from COVID-19. Sequenced input: PBMCs or T cells enriched from blood (not recorded which). The chain is assembled from TRBV27 and TRBJ2-1; 10 junctional bases match TRBD2. The CDR3 region: CASRLAGYYNEQFF. The nucleotide sequence is TGTGCCAGCAGACTAGCGGGGTACTACAATGAGCAGTTCTTC.